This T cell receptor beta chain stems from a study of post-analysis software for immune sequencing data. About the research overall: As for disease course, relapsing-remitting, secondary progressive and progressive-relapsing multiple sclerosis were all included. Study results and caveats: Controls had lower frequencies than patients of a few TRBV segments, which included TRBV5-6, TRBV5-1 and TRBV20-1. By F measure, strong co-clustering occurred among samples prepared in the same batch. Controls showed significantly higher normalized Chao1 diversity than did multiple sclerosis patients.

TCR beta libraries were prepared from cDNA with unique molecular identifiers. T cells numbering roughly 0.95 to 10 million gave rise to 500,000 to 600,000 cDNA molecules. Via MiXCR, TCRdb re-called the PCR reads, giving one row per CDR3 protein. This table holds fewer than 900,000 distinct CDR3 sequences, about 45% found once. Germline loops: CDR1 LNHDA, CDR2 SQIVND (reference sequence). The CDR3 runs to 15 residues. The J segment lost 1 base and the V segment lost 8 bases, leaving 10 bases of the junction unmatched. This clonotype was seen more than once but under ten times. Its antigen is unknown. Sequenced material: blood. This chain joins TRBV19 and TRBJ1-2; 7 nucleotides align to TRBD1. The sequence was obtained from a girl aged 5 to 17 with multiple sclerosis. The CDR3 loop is CASSTTGDINYGYTF. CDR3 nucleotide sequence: TGTGCCAGTTCTACCACAGGGGACATTAACTATGGCTACACCTTC.